This note documents a single T cell receptor beta chain sequence. Its target is unknown. This sample is drawn from a study of vaccination effects on CD4 cells after COVID-19. Looking at the study overall: It was two doses of either the BNT162b2 or mRNA-1273 vaccine that participants received. Study results and limitations: Infection-derived and vaccine-derived clones contracted markedly late after vaccination. Limitations: small convalescent group and missing early post-infection timepoints.

Profiled with immunoSEQ multiplex PCR; TCRdb holds only in-frame clones, not every one. This table holds 55,000 to 80,000 clones, approximately 70% found once. CDR1 SGHAT and CDR2 FQDESV come from the germline V gene (reference sequence). The ends lost 2 bases at V and 6 bases at J; junction bases unmatched: 7. The CDR3 totals 15 residues. Viral peptide pools were used in the ViraFEST assay to expand antigen-specific CD4+ T cells, and sequencing came afterward. Isolation of CD4+ T cells took place after approximately 10 days of culture. Having tested negative for nucleocapsid antibodies, the vaccine recipients showed no prior SARS-CoV-2 infection. Days 3 and 7 saw half the medium replaced with IL-2 medium.

The chain carries TRBV11-1 and TRBJ2-3; 8 bases match TRBD1. This sequence originates from a human donor who received a COVID-19 vaccine. The sample here was CD4+ T cells from PBMCs cultured with HCoV-OC43 spike peptides, taken before COVID-19 vaccination. Specified subset: HCoV-OC43 spike overlapping peptide pool stimulation. In DNA form, the CDR3 reads TGTGCCAGCAGCTTACTGGCAGGGGGCATGGATACGCAGTATTTT. Translating it yields CASSLLAGGMDTQYF.